This section outlines one TCR beta chain sequence together with its context. What it binds is not known. This record comes from a study of T cell repertoires in cytomegalovirus infection. Using its own MiXCR run on the reads, TCRdb lists one record per CDR3 protein. The table records 450,000 to 600,000 distinct CDR3 sequences, approximately 10% of them present only once. Study results and caveats: The ex vivo response showed dominance by HLA-C-restricted CMV-specific TCR beta clonotypes. The study identified carriers of CMV plus the relevant HLA from cumulative public TCR beta family frequency.

The CDR3 consists of 17 residues. Germline V gives CDR1 MDHEN, CDR2 SYDVKM. V trimming: 6 bases; J trimming: 3 bases; junction bases outside the gene matches: 12. The sample consisted of PBMCs. The V gene is TRBV28, the J gene TRBJ1-2; TRBD1 matches 11 bases. The receptor comes from a human donor in good health (CMV status not recorded). Some clones in this sample may be carry-over from other donors' samples. Here the CDR3 reads CASSRKPGTGGDYGYTF. As DNA, the CDR3 is TGTGCCAGCAGCCGGAAGCCCGGGACAGGGGGTGACTATGGCTACACCTTC.